The 9 T cell receptor beta chains below come from one sample, sequenced in a study of radiation and T cells in renal cell carcinoma. The time point denotes: blood 4 weeks post-SBRT, at nephrectomy. Treatment defined: 15 Gy SBRT to primary tumor, nephrectomy 4 weeks later. Produced via immunoSEQ multiplex PCR; TCRdb's table is partial and in-frame only. The sample carries under 200,000 clones, about 88% recorded once. The sequences come from blood, collected from a patient whose treatment included radiotherapy and nephrectomy. All receptors come from a woman aged 45-65 years with renal cell carcinoma.

The gene calls are TRBV6-1 and TRBJ1-1, with TRBD1 identical over 7 bases. Germline V CDR1 and CDR2: MNHNS, SASEGT. The CDR3 has 12 amino acids. Losses at the gene ends were 4 bases for V and 10 bases for J; bases not matched to a gene: 6. The CDR3 DNA reads TGTGCCAGCAGTGTTTGGACAGGACTAGCTTTCTTT. It encodes CASSVWTGLAFF.

With regard to this clone: This likely comes from a read error, as the CDR3 has no conserved phenylalanine or tryptophan at its end. The chain has TRBV30 and TRBJ2-2; D is unclear. V shed 3 bases and J shed 4 bases, with 6 bases lying between them. There are 12 residues in the CDR3. Germline-derived CDR1 and CDR2 are GTSNPN and SVGIG (reference sequence). CDR3 amino acids: CAWRTFTGELFS. In nucleotides, the CDR3 is TGTGCCTGGAGGACATTCACCGGGGAGCTGTTTTCT.

The chain combines TRBV5-1 with TRBJ2-3; D may be TRBD1 or TRBD2 (6 bases each). Trimming took 0 bases from V and 3 from J, leaving 14 bases between them. From germline, CDR1 is SGHRS and CDR2 YFSETQ. This CDR3 has 16 residues. The CDR3 nucleotides read TGCGCCAGCAGCTTGGCTGAGGGGGGTCGAACAGATACGCAGTATTTT. Amino acids: CASSLAEGGRTDTQYF.

This clone has only one observation. The chain uses TRBV5-4 and TRBJ2-5; D gene ambiguous. Germline values: CDR1 SGHNT, CDR2 YYREEE (reference sequence). This CDR3 is 13 amino acids long. V was pared by 0 bases and J by 4 bases, with 7 bases between. The CDR3, as DNA: TGTGCCAGCAGCTTGGTTGGCGTAGAGACCCAGTACTTC. This gives the protein CASSLVGVETQYF. Supplemented by reference TRBV5-4 and TRBJ2-5, the full variable domain reads ETGVTQSPTHLIKTRGQQVTLRCSSQSGHNTVSWYQQALGQGPQFIFQYYREEENGRGNFPPRFSGLQFPNYSSELNVNALELDDSALYLCASSLVGVETQYFGPGTRLLVL.

This chain links TRBV2 with TRBJ1-2; D unclear. The CDR3 runs 13 residues. The V gene's germline CDR1 is SNHLY and CDR2 FYNNEI. The ends were cut back, 3 bases at V and 2 bases at J, with 7 bases in the middle. CDR3 protein: CASSEIGNYGYTF. In DNA, the CDR3 is TGTGCCAGCAGTGAGATAGGGAACTATGGCTACACCTTC.

The chain recombines TRBV7-2 with TRBJ1-6, with D unresolved. CDR1 and CDR2 from the germline V gene are SGHTA and FQGNSA. This CDR3 has 13 amino acids. The V and J ends lost 6 bases and 17 bases respectively, with 20 bases between them. The CDR3 here is CASSLGSPTPVHF. The CDR3 bases are TGTGCCAGCAGTCTAGGATCCCCAACGCCCGTCCACTTT.

The J gene is TRBJ1-2, the V gene TRBV5-8; D is ambiguous. Germline CDR1 is SGHTS and CDR2 is YDEGEE. The V end was cut by 0 bases, the J end by 4 bases, with 13 bases between. The CDR3 has 15 residues. The CDR3 DNA follows: TGTGCCAGCAGCTTGGCGGCCGGGAGAGGCTATGGCTACACCTTC. As protein: CASSLAAGRGYGYTF. Drawing the rest from reference TRBV5-8 and TRBJ1-2, the complete variable domain is EAGVTQSPTHLIKTRGQQATLRCSPISGHTSVYWYQQALGLGLQFLLWYDEGEERNRGNFPPRFSGRQFPNYSSELNVNALELEDSALYLCASSLAAGRGYGYTFGSGTRLTVV.

There are a few counts of this clone. The CDR3 sequence is CSATEGGEQFF. The CDR3 DNA reads TGCAGTGCTACCGAGGGCGGTGAGCAGTTCTTC. The chain couples TRBV20-1 to TRBJ2-1; maybe TRBD2 (5 bases). Germline V gene sequence: CDR1 DFQATT, CDR2 SNEGSKA (reference sequence). The CDR3 is 11 amino acids. Trimming left V 4 bases short and J 9 bases short, with 10 bases between.

The V call is TRBV18, the J call TRBJ1-4; D remains ambiguous. The V end lost 6 bases, the J end lost 5 bases, and 13 bases lay between the germline ends. Per germline, CDR1 KGHSH and CDR2 LQKENI. The CDR3 runs to 14 residues. DNA of the CDR3: TGTGCCAGCTCCCTAAGCCTGCGGAATGAAAAACTGTTTTTT. It specifies CASSLSLRNEKLFF.